This TCR beta chain derives from a study of T cell responses to AZD1222 COVID-19 vaccine. Here immunoSEQ multiplex PCR was the method, and the copy in TCRdb shows in-frame clones only, minus some. The sample records around 150,000 clones, less than 95% being singletons. The TCR sequence derives from an adult in good health. The material was peripheral blood, obtained on day 0 of AZD1222 vaccination.

Written as DNA, the CDR3 is TGTGCCAGTAGTATAGATAGGCGGGCCCACACTGAAGCTTTCTTT. Amino acid sequence: CASSIDRRAHTEAFF. The chain uses TRBV19 and TRBJ1-1; D remains ambiguous. Germline values: CDR1 LNHDA, CDR2 SQIVND (reference sequence). The CDR3 consists of 15 residues. V lost 0 bases and J lost 3, with 11 bases in between. The full variable domain, rest sourced from reference TRBV19 and TRBJ1-1, is DGGITQSPKYLFRKEGQNVTLSCEQNLNHDAMYWYRQDPGQGLRLIYYSQIVNDFQKGDIAEGYSVSREKKESFPLTVTSAQKNPTAFYLCASSIDRRAHTEAFFGQGTRLTVV.